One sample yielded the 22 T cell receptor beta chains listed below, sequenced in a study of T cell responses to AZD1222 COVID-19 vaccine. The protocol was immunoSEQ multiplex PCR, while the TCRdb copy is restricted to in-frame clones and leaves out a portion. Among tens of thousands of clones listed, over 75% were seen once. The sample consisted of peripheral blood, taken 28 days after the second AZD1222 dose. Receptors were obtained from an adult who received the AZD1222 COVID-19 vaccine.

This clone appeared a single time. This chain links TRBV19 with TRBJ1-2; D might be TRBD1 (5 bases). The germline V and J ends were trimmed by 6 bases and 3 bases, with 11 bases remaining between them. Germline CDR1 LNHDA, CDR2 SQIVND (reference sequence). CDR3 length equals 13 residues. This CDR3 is CASRRQGDYGYTF. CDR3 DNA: TGTGCCAGTAGGAGGCAGGGTGACTATGGCTACACCTTC. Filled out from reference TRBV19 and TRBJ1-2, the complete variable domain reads DGGITQSPKYLFRKEGQNVTLSCEQNLNHDAMYWYRQDPGQGLRLIYYSQIVNDFQKGDIAEGYSVSREKKESFPLTVTSAQKNPTAFYLCASRRQGDYGYTFGSGTRLTVV.

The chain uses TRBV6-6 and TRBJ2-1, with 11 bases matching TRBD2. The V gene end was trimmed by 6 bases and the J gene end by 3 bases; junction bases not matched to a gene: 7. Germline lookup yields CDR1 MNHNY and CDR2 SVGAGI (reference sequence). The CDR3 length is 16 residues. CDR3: CASSRATSGIYNEQFF. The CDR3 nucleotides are TGTGCCAGCAGCCGAGCGACTAGCGGGATCTACAATGAGCAGTTCTTC.

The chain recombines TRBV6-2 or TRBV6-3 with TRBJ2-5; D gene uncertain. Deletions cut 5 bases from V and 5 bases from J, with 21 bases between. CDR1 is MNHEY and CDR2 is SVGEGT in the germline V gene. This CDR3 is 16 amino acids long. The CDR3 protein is CASSTYFSEWRETQYF. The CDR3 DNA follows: TGTGCCAGCAGTACCTACTTTAGTGAATGGCGGGAGACCCAGTACTTC.

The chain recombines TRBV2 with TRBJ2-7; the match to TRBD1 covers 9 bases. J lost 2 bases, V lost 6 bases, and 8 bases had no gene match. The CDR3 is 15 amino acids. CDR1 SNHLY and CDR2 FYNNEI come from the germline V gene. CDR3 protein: CASRTGTGWTYEQYF. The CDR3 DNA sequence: TGTGCCAGCAGGACCGGGACAGGGTGGACCTACGAGCAGTACTTC.

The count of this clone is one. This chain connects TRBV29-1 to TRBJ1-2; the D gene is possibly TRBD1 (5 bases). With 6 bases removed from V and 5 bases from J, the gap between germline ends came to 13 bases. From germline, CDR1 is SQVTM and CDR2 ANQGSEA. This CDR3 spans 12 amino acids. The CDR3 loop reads CSVTTVEYGYTF. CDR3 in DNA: TGCAGCGTAACGACAGTGGAGTATGGCTACACCTTC.

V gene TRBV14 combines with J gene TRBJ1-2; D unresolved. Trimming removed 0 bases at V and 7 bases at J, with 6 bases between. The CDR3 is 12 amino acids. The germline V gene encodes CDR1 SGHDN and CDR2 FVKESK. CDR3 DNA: TGTGCCAGCAGCCAAGATAGCTTTGGCTACACCTTC. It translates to CASSQDSFGYTF. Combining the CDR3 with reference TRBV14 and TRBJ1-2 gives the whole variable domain EAGVTQFPSHSVIEKGQTVTLRCDPISGHDNLYWYRRVMGKEIKFLLHFVKESKQDESGMPNNRFLAERTGGTYSTLKVQPAELEDSGVYFCASSQDSFGYTFGSGTRLTVV.

CDR3 in DNA: TGTGCCAGCAGTACGGACAGGGGATATCAGCCCCAGCATTTT. This sequence encodes CASSTDRGYQPQHF. This chain joins TRBV6-2 or TRBV6-3 and TRBJ1-5; TRBD1 agrees at 9 bases. Germline values: CDR1 MNHEY, CDR2 SVGEGT. This CDR3 is built from 14 residues. V shed 5 bases, J shed 5 bases, and the junction held 4 bases outside the gene matches.

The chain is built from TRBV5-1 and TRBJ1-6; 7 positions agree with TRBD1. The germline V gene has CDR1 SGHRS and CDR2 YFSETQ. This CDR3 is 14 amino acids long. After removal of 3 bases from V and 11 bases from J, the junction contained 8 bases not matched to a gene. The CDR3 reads CASSSTGDGAPLHF. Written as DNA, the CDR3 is TGCGCCAGCAGCTCCACAGGGGATGGGGCACCCCTCCACTTT.

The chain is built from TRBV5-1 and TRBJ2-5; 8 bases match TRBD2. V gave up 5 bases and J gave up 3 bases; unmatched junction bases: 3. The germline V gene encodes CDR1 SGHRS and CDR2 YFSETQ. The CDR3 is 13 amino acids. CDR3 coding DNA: TGCGCCAGCAGTTGGCGGGGGGAAGAGACCCAGTACTTC. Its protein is CASSWRGEETQYF.

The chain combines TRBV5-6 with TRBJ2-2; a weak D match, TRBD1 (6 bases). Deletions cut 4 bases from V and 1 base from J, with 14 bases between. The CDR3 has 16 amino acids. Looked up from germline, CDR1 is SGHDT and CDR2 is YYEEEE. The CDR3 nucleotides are TGTGCCAGCAGCCTAGGACAGCTCGTGAACACCGGGGAGCTGTTTTTT. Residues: CASSLGQLVNTGELFF.

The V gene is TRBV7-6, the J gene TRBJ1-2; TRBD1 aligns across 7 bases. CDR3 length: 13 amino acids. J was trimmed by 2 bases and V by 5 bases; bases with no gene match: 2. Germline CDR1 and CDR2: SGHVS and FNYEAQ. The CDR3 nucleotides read TGTGCCAGCAGCCCACAGGGGAACTATGGCTACACCTTC. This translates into CASSPQGNYGYTF.

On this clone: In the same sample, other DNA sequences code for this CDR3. The CDR3 spells CASSQPNQPQHF. In DNA, the CDR3 is TGTGCCAGCAGTCAGCCCAATCAGCCCCAGCATTTT. The chain couples TRBV6-5 to TRBJ1-5; D is undetermined. The CDR3 sequence is 12 residues long. The ends were cut back, 5 bases at V and 3 bases at J, with 5 bases in the middle. Germline V lookup: CDR1 MNHEY, CDR2 SVGAGI.

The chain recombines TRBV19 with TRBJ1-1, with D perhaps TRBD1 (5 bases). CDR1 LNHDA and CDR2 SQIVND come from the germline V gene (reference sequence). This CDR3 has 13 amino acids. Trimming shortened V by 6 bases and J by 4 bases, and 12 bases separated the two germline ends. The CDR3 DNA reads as TGTGCCAGTAGCCAGGGAGGAGGCACTGAAGCTTTCTTT. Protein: CASSQGGGTEAFF. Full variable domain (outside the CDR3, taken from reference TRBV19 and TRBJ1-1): DGGITQSPKYLFRKEGQNVTLSCEQNLNHDAMYWYRQDPGQGLRLIYYSQIVNDFQKGDIAEGYSVSREKKESFPLTVTSAQKNPTAFYLCASSQGGGTEAFFGQGTRLTVV.

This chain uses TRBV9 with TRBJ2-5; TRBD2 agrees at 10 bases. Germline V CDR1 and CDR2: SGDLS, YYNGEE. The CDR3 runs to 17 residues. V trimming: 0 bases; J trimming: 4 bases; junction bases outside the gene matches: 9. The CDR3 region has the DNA TGTGCCAGCAGCGTAGGAACGGGACTAGCGTCGGGAGAGACCCAGTACTTC. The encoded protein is CASSVGTGLASGETQYF.

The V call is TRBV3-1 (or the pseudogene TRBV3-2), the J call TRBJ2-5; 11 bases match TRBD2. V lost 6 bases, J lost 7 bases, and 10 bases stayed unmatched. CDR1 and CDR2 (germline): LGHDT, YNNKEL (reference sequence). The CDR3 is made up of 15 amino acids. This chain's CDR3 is CASRNGLAGGGTQYF. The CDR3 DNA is TGTGCCAGCAGAAACGGACTAGCGGGCGGGGGGACCCAGTACTTC.

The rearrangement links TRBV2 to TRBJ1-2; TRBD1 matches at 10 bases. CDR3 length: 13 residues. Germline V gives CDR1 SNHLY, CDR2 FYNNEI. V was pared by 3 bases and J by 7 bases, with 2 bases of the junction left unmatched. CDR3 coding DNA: TGTGCCAGCAGTGATCGGACAGGGGGTGGCTACACCTTC. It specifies CASSDRTGGGYTF.

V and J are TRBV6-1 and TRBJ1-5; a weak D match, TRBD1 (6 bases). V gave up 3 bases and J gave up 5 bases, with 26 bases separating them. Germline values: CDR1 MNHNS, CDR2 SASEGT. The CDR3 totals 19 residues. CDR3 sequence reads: CASSDPRGGRGALDQPQHF. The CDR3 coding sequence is TGTGCCAGCAGTGACCCGAGGGGGGGCCGGGGAGCGCTGGATCAGCCCCAGCATTTT.

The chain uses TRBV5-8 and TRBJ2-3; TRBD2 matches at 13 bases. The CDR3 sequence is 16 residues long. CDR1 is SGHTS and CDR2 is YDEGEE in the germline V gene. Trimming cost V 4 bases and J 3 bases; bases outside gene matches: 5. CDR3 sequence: CASSPGTSGTTDTQYF. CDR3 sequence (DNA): TGTGCCAGCAGCCCAGGGACTAGCGGGACAACAGATACGCAGTATTTT.

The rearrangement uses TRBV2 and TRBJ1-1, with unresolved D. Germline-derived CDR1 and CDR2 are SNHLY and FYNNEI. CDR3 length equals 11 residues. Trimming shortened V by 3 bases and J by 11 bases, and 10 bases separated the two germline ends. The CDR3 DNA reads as TGTGCCAGCAGTGAGATCACAGAGGCTTTCTTT. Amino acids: CASSEITEAFF.

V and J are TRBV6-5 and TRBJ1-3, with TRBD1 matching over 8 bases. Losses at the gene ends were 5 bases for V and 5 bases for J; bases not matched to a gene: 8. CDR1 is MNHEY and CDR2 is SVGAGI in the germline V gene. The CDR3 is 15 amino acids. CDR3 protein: CASSNHGQGRNTIYF. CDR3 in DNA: TGTGCCAGCAGTAACCACGGACAGGGAAGAAACACCATATATTTT.

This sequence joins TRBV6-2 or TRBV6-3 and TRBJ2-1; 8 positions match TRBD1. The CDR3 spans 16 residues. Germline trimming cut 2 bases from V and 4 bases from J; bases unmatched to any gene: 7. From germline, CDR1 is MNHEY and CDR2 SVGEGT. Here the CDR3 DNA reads TGTGCCAGCAGTTACCGGGGACAGGTCAGTTACAATGAGCAGTTCTTC. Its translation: CASSYRGQVSYNEQFF.

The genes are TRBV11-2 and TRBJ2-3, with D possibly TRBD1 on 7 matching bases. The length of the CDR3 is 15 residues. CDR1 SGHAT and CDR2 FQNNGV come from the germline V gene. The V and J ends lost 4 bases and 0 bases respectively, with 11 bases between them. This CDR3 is CASSSRGTSTDTQYF. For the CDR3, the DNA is TGTGCCAGCAGCTCCAGGGGGACTAGCACAGATACGCAGTATTTT.